This T cell receptor (beta chain) was recovered during a study of T cell responses to AZD1222 COVID-19 vaccine. Study-level results: White British people made up most donors, females outnumbered males, and clonal diversity was possibly underestimated. The peak T cell response came first, and repertoires were sampled only after it. Baseline seropositivity characterized only six or seven AZD1222 recipients. In the spike-specific TCR repertoire, nearly half reportedly target unmutated variant regions.

Clones were sequenced by immunoSEQ multiplex PCR, and TCRdb holds only the in-frame ones, with some missing. This table has 89,000 or so clones, 65% to 90% appearing once. A word on this clone: Its target is not known.

The germline V and J ends were trimmed by 1 base and 4 bases, with 11 bases remaining between them. The CDR3 covers 16 residues. Per the germline V gene, CDR1 is SEHNR and CDR2 is FQNEAQ (reference sequence). Here the sequenced sample was peripheral blood, taken on day 0 of AZD1222 vaccination. This TCR was sampled from an adult in good health. V gene TRBV7-9 combines with J gene TRBJ2-6; a weak D match, TRBD1 (5 bases). CDR3 amino acids: CASSLVPTDGANVLTF. CDR3 DNA sequence: TGTGCCAGCAGCTTAGTTCCGACAGACGGGGCCAACGTCCTGACTTTC.